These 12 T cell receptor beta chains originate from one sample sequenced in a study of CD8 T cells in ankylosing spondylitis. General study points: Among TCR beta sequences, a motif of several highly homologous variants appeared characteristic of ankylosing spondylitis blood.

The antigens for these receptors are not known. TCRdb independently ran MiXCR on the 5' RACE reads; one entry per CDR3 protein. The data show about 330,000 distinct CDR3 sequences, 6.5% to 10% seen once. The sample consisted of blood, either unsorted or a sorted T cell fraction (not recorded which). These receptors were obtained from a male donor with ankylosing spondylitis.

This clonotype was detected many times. The CDR3 DNA reads as TGTGCCAGCAGCTCCCCTAGCGGCATATCCTACAATGAGCAGTTCTTC. Its protein is CASSSPSGISYNEQFF. The chain has TRBV7-9 and TRBJ2-1; 7 bases are a match to TRBD2. CDR3 size: 16 residues. Unmatched junction bases numbered 7, after V lost 4 bases and J lost 1 base. Germline V gene sequence: CDR1 SEHNR, CDR2 FQNEAQ (reference sequence).

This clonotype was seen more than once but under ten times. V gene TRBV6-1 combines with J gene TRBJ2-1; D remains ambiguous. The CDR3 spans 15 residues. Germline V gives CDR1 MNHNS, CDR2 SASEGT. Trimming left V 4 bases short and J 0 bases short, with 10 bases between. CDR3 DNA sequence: TGTGCCAGCAGTGCAACACACGGCTCCTACAATGAGCAGTTCTTC. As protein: CASSATHGSYNEQFF.

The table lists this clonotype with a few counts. The CDR3 DNA reads TGTGCCATCAGTGAGGGGGGCCCAGCTAACTATGGCTACACCTTC. Protein product: CAISEGGPANYGYTF. This chain links TRBV10-3 with TRBJ1-2; D is possibly TRBD1 (6 bases). The CDR3 is made up of 15 amino acids. V lost 2 bases and J lost 0, with 10 bases in between. Germline V CDR1 and CDR2: ENHRY, SYGVKD.

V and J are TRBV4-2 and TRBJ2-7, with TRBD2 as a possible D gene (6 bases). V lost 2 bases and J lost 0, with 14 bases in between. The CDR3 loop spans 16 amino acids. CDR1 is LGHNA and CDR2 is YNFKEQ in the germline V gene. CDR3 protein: CASSQTSGTGSYEQYF. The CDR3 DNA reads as TGTGCCAGCAGCCAAACTTCCGGGACTGGCTCCTACGAGCAGTACTTC.

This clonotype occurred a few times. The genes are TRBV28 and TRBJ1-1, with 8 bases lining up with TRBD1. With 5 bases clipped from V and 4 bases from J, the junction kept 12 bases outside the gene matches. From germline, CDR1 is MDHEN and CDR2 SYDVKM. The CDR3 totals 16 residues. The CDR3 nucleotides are TGTGCCAGCAGTCACCCCAGGTCAGGGGGCGTCACTGAAGCTTTCTTT. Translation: CASSHPRSGGVTEAFF.

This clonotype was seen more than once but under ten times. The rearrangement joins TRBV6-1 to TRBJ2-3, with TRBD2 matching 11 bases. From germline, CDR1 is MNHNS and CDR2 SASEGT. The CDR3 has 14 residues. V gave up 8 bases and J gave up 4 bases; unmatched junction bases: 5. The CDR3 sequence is CASFSGRASDTQYF. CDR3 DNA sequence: TGTGCCAGCTTTAGCGGGAGGGCCTCAGATACGCAGTATTTT.

The CDR3 nucleotides are TGTGCCAGCAGTTTTGGGGGGGGTTGGGAGCAGTACTTC. Encoded protein: CASSFGGGWEQYF. The chain is built from TRBV12-3 or TRBV12-4 and TRBJ2-7, with 7 bases lining up with TRBD2. The length of the CDR3 is 13 residues. Germline trimming cut 3 bases from V and 7 bases from J; bases unmatched to any gene: 6.

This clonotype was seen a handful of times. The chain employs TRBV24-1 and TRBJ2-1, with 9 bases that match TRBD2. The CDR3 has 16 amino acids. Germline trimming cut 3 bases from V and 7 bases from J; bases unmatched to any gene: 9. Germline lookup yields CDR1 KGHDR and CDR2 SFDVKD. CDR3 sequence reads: CATSDQSTSGLNEQFF. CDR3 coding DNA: TGTGCCACCAGTGATCAATCGACTAGCGGCCTTAATGAGCAGTTCTTC.

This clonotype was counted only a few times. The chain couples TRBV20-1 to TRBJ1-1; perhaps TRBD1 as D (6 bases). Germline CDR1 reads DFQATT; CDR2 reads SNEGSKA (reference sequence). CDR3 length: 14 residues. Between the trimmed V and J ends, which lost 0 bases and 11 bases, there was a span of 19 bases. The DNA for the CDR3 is TGCAGTGCTAGAGATGGTCGGGGGCGCAGTGCTGCTTTCTTT. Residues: CSARDGRGRSAAFF.

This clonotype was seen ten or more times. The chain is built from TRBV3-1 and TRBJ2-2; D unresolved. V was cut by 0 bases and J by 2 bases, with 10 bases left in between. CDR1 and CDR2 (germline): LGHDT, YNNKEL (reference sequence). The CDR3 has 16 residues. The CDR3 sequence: CASSQDPGANTGELFF. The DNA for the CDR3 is TGTGCCAGCAGCCAAGATCCAGGAGCTAACACCGGGGAGCTGTTTTTT.

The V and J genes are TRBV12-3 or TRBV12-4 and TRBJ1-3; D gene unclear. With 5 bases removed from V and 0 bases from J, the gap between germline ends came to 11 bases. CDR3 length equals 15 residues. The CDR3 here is CASSPPWRSGNTIYF. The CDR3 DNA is TGTGCCAGCAGTCCCCCATGGCGCTCTGGAAACACCATATATTTT.

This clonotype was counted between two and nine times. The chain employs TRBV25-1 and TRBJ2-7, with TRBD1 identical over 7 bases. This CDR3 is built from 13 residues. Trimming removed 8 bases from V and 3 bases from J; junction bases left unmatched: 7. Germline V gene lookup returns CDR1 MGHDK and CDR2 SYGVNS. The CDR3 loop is CASARQGFYEQYF. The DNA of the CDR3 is TGTGCCAGCGCGAGACAGGGATTCTACGAGCAGTACTTC.